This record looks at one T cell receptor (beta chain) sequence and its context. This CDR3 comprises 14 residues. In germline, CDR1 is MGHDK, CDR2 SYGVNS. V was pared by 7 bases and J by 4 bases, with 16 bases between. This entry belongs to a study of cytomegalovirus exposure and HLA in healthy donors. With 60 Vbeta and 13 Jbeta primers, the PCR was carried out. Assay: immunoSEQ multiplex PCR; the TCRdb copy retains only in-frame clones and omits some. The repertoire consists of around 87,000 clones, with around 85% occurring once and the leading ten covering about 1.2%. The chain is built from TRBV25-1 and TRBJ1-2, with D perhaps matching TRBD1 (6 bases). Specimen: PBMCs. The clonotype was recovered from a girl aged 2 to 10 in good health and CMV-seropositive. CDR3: CASKSKDSGYGYTF. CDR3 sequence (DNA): TGTGCCAGCAAGTCAAAGGACAGCGGCTATGGCTACACCTTC.